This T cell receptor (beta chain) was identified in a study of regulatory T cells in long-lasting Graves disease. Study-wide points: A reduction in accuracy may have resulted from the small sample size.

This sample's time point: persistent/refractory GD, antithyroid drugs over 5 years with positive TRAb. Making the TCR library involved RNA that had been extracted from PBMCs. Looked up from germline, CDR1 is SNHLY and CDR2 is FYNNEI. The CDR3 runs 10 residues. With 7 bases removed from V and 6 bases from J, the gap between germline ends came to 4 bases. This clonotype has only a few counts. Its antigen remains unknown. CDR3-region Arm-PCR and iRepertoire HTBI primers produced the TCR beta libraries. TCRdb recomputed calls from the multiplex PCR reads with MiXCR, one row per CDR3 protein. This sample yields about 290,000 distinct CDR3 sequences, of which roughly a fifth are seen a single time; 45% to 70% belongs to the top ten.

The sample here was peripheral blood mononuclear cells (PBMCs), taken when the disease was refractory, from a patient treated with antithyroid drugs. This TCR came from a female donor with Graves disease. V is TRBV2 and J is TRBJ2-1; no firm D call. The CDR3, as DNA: TGTGCCAGCAATGGCAATGAGCAGTTCTTC. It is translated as CASNGNEQFF. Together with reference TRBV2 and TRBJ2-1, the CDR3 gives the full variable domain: EPEVTQTPSHQVTQMGQEVILRCVPISNHLYFYWYRQILGQKVEFLVSFYNNEISEKSEIFDDQFSVERPDGSNFTLKIRSTKLEDSAMYFCASNGNEQFFGPGTRLTVL.